The present TCR beta chain was sequenced within a study of shared clonotypes between healthy human individuals. Naive CD8 cells lacked CD45RO and underwent positive selection for CCR7, leaving out terminally differentiated effector memory CD45RA+ cells. The CDR3 length is 15 residues. V shed 5 bases and J shed 4 bases, with 15 bases lying between them. Germline values: CDR1 SGHAT, CDR2 FQDESV (reference sequence). The repertoire was sequenced with immunoSEQ multiplex PCR; TCRdb's copy has only in-frame clones and lacks some. The sample contains under 850,000 clones, 85% to 95% of which appear only once.

The source is a young man in good health. The chain couples TRBV11-1 to TRBJ2-1; no firm D call. The sample comprised naive CD8+ T cells sorted from blood. CDR3 protein: CASSPDSIEYNEQFF. The CDR3 region has the DNA TGTGCCAGCAGCCCTGACTCGATAGAATACAATGAGCAGTTCTTC.